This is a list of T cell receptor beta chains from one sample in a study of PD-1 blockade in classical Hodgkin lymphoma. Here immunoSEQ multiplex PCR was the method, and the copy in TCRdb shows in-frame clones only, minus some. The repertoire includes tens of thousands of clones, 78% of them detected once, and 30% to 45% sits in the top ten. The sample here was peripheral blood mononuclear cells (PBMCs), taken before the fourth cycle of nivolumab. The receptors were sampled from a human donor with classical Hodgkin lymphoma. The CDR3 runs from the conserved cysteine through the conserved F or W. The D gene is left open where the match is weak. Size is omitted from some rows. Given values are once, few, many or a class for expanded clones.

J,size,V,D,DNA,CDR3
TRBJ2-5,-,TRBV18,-,TGTGCCAGCTCACCGAGTGGAGGGGCCCGCGAGACCCAGTACTTC,CASSPSGGARETQYF
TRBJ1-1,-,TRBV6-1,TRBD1,TGTGCCAGCAGTGGAGGGGACAGGGGGCGGACTGAAGCTTTCTTT,CASSGGDRGRTEAFF
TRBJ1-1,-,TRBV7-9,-,TGTGCCAGCTCCGTCTTAAACACTGAAGCTTTCTTT,CASSVLNTEAFF
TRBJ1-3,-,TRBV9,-,TGTGCCAGCAGCCTAATCGCAGGAAACACCATATATTTT,CASSLIAGNTIYF
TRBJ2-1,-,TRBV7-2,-,TGTGCCAGCAGCTTAGAACAGACCTCCTACAATGAGCAGTTCTTC,CASSLEQTSYNEQFF
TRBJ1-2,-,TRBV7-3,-,TGTGCCAGCAGCTTAAATCAAGGGGCTAGTGGCTACACCTTC,CASSLNQGASGYTF
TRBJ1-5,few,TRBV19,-,TGTGCCAGTAGATCAGGGGATCAGCCCCAGCATTTT,CASRSGDQPQHF
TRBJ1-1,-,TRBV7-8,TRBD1,TGTGCCAGCAGCTTCAGACAGGGGGCGGAGAACACTGAAGCTTTCTTT,CASSFRQGAENTEAFF
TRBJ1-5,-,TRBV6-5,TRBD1,TGTGCCAGCAGTTACTCCGGGACAGGGGGGAGTCAGCCCCAGCATTTT,CASSYSGTGGSQPQHF
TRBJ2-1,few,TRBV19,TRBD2,TGTGCCAGTAGCCGACTAGCGGGGGGCGTTTACAATGAGCAGTTCTTC,CASSRLAGGVYNEQFF
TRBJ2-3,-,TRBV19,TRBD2,TGTGCCAGTAGCGGGGGGGCGACAGATACGCAGTATTTT,CASSGGATDTQYF
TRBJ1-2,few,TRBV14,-,TGTGCCAGCAGCCAAGGACAGTATGGCTACACCTTC,CASSQGQYGYTF
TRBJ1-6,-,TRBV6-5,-,TGTGCCAGCAATCAGGGGAATTCACCCCTCCACTTT,CASNQGNSPLHF
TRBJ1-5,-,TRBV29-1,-,TGCAGCGTTTCAGACCAGACGAATCAGCCCCAGCATTTT,CSVSDQTNQPQHF
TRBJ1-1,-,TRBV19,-,TGTGCCAGTAGTACGCAGCGCAACACTGAAGCTTTCTTT,CASSTQRNTEAFF
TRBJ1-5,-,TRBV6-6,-,TGTGCCAGCAGTACTCCCGGGGATTTTCAGCCCCAGCATTTT,CASSTPGDFQPQHF
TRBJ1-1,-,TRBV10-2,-,TGCGCCAGCAGTGAAGGCGGCTCCTACACTGAAGCTTTCTTT,CASSEGGSYTEAFF
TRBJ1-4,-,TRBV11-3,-,TGTGCCAGCAGCCCCTCTCTCGGGGCCCTCAATGGGAAACTGTTTTTT,CASSPSLGALNGKLFF
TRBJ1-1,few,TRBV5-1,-,TGCGCCACATCAGAGGGCATGAACACTGAAGCTTTCTTT,CATSEGMNTEAFF
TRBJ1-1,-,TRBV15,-,TGTGCCACCAGCAGAGAACAGGGTATGAACACTGAAGCTTTCTTT,CATSREQGMNTEAFF
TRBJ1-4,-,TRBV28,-,TGTGCCAGCAGTTTGGGAGGGATGGATGAAAAACTGTTTTTT,CASSLGGMDEKLFF
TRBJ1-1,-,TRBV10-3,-,TGTGCCATCAGTGAGTATGAGGAATCAACTGAAGCTTTCTTT,CAISEYEESTEAFF
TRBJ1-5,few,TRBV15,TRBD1,TGTGCCACCAGCCGGGAGACAGGGGTTATCAATCAGCCCCAGCATTTT,CATSRETGVINQPQHF
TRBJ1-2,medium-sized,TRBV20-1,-,TGCAGTGCGCAGACAGACCGGGGCTACACCTTC,CSAQTDRGYTF
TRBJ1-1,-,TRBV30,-,TGTGCCTGGAGTGTCGCGGGGAACACTGAAGCTTTCTTT,CAWSVAGNTEAFF
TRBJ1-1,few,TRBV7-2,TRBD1,TGTGCCAGCAGCTACCGGACAGGGAACACTGAAGCTTTCTTT,CASSYRTGNTEAFF
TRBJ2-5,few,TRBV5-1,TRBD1,TGCGCCAGCAGCTTAGCCAGGGGGCAGTATTTGGAGACCCAGTACTTC,CASSLARGQYLETQYF
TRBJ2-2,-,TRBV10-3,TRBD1,TGTGCCATCAGCCTCCAGGGGGTGTCCGGGGAGCTGTTTTTT,CAISLQGVSGELFF
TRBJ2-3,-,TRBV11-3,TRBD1,TGTGCCAGCAGCCGTGGAGCGACAGGGGTCGATACGCAGTATTTT,CASSRGATGVDTQYF
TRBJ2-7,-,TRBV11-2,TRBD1,TGTGCCAGCAGCATTAAGGACAGGTACTACGAGCAGTACTTC,CASSIKDRYYEQYF
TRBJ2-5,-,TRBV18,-,TGTGCCAGCTCACCCCGGACGGGCGCGGGAGAGACCCAGTACTTC,CASSPRTGAGETQYF
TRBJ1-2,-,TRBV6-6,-,TGTGCCAGCAGTTACTCTCTAGGGAGTGGGTCTGGCTACACCTTC,CASSYSLGSGSGYTF
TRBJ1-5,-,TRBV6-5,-,TGTGCCAGCAGTTACTCGATGATTGAGAATCAGCCCCAGCATTTT,CASSYSMIENQPQHF